This T cell receptor beta chain was observed in a study of cytomegalovirus exposure and HLA in healthy donors. The wider study: As an earlier analysis found, about 179 million T cells yielded approximately 100 million unique TCR beta sequences. Overall study results and limits: Earlier analysis found most TCR beta V segments productive about 90% or about 30% of the time.

With regard to this clone: The antigen is undetermined.

Germline loops: CDR1 LNHDA, CDR2 SQIVND (reference sequence). V shed 7 bases and J 6 bases; nucleotides not matched to a gene: 11. The CDR3 has 15 amino acids. The PCR employed 60 Vbeta primers together with 13 Jbeta primers. Sequenced by immunoSEQ multiplex PCR; TCRdb stores in-frame clones only, minus some. The sample has under 200,000 clones, approximately 85% seen once. The receptor comes from a man aged 50-59 years in good health and CMV-seropositive. The sequencing sample was made of PBMCs. The J gene is TRBJ2-1, the V gene TRBV19; the match to TRBD1 covers 8 bases. CDR3 DNA sequence: TGTGCCAGTAAACAAGAGGACAGGGTTGGCAATGAGCAGTTCTTC. This gives the protein CASKQEDRVGNEQFF.